This TCR beta chain is from a study of regulatory T cells in long-lasting Graves disease. CDR1 SQVTM and CDR2 ANQGSEA come from the germline V gene. The CDR3 runs 16 residues. V shed 2 bases, J shed 5 bases, and the junction held 13 bases outside the gene matches. Overall study results and limits: Persistent patients had a count of shared public clonotypes (over 2,500) that exceeded that of new patients (approximately 1,000). Among samples with persistent disease, TRBV28, TRBJ1-2 and TRBJ2-5 were favored. Persistent Graves' cases showed lower TCR diversity than newly diagnosed cases.

Researchers made TCR beta libraries by using iRepertoire HTBI primers and running Arm-PCR on CDR3 regions. Each CDR3 protein is one row after TCRdb ran MiXCR on the multiplex PCR reads. The data hold 560,000 or so distinct CDR3 sequences, with around 16% observed a single time. As for time point: newly diagnosed GD, antithyroid drugs for less than 3 months. PBMC RNA was the source of the TCR library. The guidelines of the American Thyroid Association were the basis for diagnosing Graves' disease. On this clonotype itself: The antigen remains undetermined.

These sequences were also reported in another study, on T cells in Graves' hyperthyroidism and ophthalmopathy.

The sample in question was peripheral blood mononuclear cells (PBMCs), obtained at new diagnosis, from a patient treated with antithyroid drugs. This sequence was found in a man aged 18 to 29 with Graves disease. The gene calls are TRBV29-1 and TRBJ2-3, with 7 nucleotides matching TRBD1. Written as DNA, the CDR3 is TGCAGCGTTGAATTGTTTGAGCAGGGGGTCGTAGATACGCAGTATTTT. Translated: CSVELFEQGVVDTQYF.